This TCR beta chain is drawn from a study of cytomegalovirus exposure and HLA in healthy donors. This clone has just one count. The repertoire was sequenced with immunoSEQ multiplex PCR; TCRdb's copy has only in-frame clones and lacks some. The repertoire has 200,000 to 250,000 clones, over 80% of them found once; the top ten carry about 14%. This TCR was sampled from a woman in her twenties or thirties in good health and CMV-seropositive. The sequenced sample consisted of PBMCs.

CDR3 protein: CASSSLQGYYGTEAFF. The CDR3 bases are TGCGCCAGCAGCTCGCTACAGGGGTACTATGGCACTGAAGCTTTCTTT. V gene TRBV5-1 combines with J gene TRBJ1-1; 7 bases align to TRBD1. The CDR3 runs to 16 residues. Germline CDR1 is SGHRS and CDR2 is YFSETQ. The V segment lost 3 bases and the J segment 4 bases; nucleotides outside the gene matches: 12.